A single sample gave rise to the 12 T cell receptor beta chains below, sequenced in a study of blood T cells in healthy people across ages (dated by TCRdb to about 2015). The library came from 5' RACE. The listed sequencing device is Illumina HiSeq 2500. A second PCR of roughly 6 to 12 cycles was run with a J-beta primer mix and a sample-barcoded 5' primer. TCRdb reprocessing: public reads trimmed at Q25 with fastp, clones called with MiXCR, in-frame beta chains kept. One record per CDR3 amino acid sequence lists the most common genes and DNA. The sample table contains around 900,000 distinct CDR3 sequences; only one count was recorded for more than 25% of them. Jointly, the top ten make up 15% to 20% of the sample. Specimen: blood. The receptor source for this set is a woman over 75 in good health.

This clonotype was counted ten times or more. This chain links TRBV24-1 with TRBJ2-1; tentative D call: TRBD2 (5 bases). Trimming stripped 8 bases from V and 6 bases from J, with 13 bases between. The length of the CDR3 is 13 residues. Germline lookup yields CDR1 KGHDR and CDR2 SFDVKD. CDR3 in amino acids: CATTLAGSNEQFF. The DNA of the CDR3 is TGTGCCACCACCCTAGCAGGATCCAATGAGCAGTTCTTC.

V is TRBV5-5 and J is TRBJ1-5, with 11 bases lining up with TRBD1. Germline V gives CDR1 SGHKS, CDR2 YYEKEE (reference sequence). The length of the CDR3 is 19 residues. V shed 4 bases, J shed 0 bases, and the junction held 12 bases outside the gene matches. Here the CDR3 DNA reads TGTGCCAGCAGCCTCACCGGGACAGGGGGAGGGCATAGCAATCAGCCCCAGCATTTT. Amino acids: CASSLTGTGGGHSNQPQHF.

This clonotype came up many times. The chain joins TRBV9 to TRBJ2-3; perhaps D is TRBD1 or TRBD2 (6 bases each). V was trimmed by 4 bases and J by 10 bases, leaving 37 bases between them. This CDR3 spans 20 amino acids. Per germline, CDR1 SGDLS and CDR2 YYNGEE. CDR3 sequence (DNA): TGTGCCAGCAGCCCAGAGGGGGGCACGAGGGGTTCCCCCCTTGTAAGCGCGCAGTATTTT. Translation: CASSPEGGTRGSPLVSAQYF.

This chain connects TRBV27 to TRBJ1-5, with D unclear. V lost 5 bases and J lost 5, with 4 bases in between. Germline V gives CDR1 MNHEY, CDR2 SMNVEV (reference sequence). CDR3 size: 11 residues. The CDR3 DNA sequence: TGTGCCAGCAGTCGCCATCAGCCCCAGCATTTT. Its translation: CASSRHQPQHF.

In its sample, this clonotype was seen many times. The V gene is TRBV5-1, the J gene TRBJ2-1; possibly TRBD2 for D (5 bases). The CDR3 is 14 amino acids. V was shortened by 3 bases and J by 9 bases, with 16 bases between the two germline ends. Germline V gene data show CDR1 as SGHRS and CDR2 as YFSETQ. CDR3 region: CASSWAREGSEQFF. CDR3 nucleotides: TGCGCCAGCAGCTGGGCCCGTGAGGGCAGTGAGCAGTTCTTC.

In regard to this clonotype: Compared with germline, one end of the junction differs, possibly owing to a read error. The rearrangement uses TRBV7-2 and TRBJ2-1; 11 nucleotides line up with TRBD2. Germline CDR1 is SGHTA and CDR2 is FQGNSA. The CDR3 has 15 residues. This CDR3 reads CASSLTSGGYSEQFF. The CDR3 coding sequence is TGTGCCAGCAGCTTAACTAGCGGGGGTTACAGTGAGCAGTTCTTC.

The sample holds a few counts of this clonotype. V gene TRBV10-3 combines with J gene TRBJ2-3, with a weak D call TRBD1 (6 bases). With 3 bases removed from V and 1 base from J, the gap between germline ends came to 11 bases. CDR1 and CDR2 from the germline V gene are ENHRY and SYGVKD. This CDR3 has 15 amino acids. In nucleotides, the CDR3 is TGTGCCATCAGTGATCCGGGACACCGCACAGATACGCAGTATTTT. It codes for CAISDPGHRTDTQYF.

This clonotype has ten or more counts. The chain carries TRBV11-2 and TRBJ2-5, with D unresolved. CDR1 and CDR2 from the germline V gene are SGHAT and FQNNGV. Trimming cost V 2 bases and J 5 bases, with 6 bases left between them. The CDR3 contains 12 residues. In DNA form, the CDR3 reads TGTGCCAGCAGCTTAATGATGGAGACCCAGTACTTC. As protein: CASSLMMETQYF.

This clonotype turned up a few times. V gene TRBV6-5 combines with J gene TRBJ1-4, with TRBD1 identical over 7 bases. The CDR3 runs 15 residues. The V gene end was trimmed by 4 bases and the J gene end by 6 bases; junction bases not matched to a gene: 8. CDR1 and CDR2 from the germline V gene are MNHEY and SVGAGI. CDR3 coding DNA: TGTGCCAGCAGTTCCAGGGGGGGGGGCCATGAAAAACTGTTTTTT. Protein sequence: CASSSRGGGHEKLFF.

The chain combines TRBV12-3 or TRBV12-4 with TRBJ1-4; 11 nucleotides agree with TRBD1. This CDR3 has 18 residues. V shed 6 bases and J 0 bases; nucleotides not matched to a gene: 9. This CDR3 is CASSPGQGGFATNEKLFF. CDR3 nucleotide sequence: TGTGCCAGCAGCCCGGGACAGGGGGGGTTTGCAACTAATGAAAAACTGTTTTTT.

Note on this clonotype: A read error may explain this, as a much larger clone is one base away. The V gene is TRBV20-1, the J gene TRBJ1-5; the D is unclear. Germline CDR1 DFQATT, CDR2 SNEGSKA (reference sequence). Deletions cut 2 bases from V and 3 bases from J, with 14 bases between. CDR3 length: 15 residues. The CDR3 protein is CSARNRSSANQPQHF. The CDR3 nucleotides are TGCAGTGCTAGAAATCGTTCATCAGCCAATCAGCCCCAGCATTTT.

This clonotype was seen ten or more times. The chain employs TRBV11-2 and TRBJ2-5, with D possibly matching TRBD2 (6 bases). Germline assignment: CDR1 SGHAT and CDR2 FQNNGV. This CDR3 is built from 17 residues. With 1 base removed from V and 8 bases from J, the gap between germline ends came to 23 bases. In DNA, the CDR3 is TGTGCCAGCAGCTTAGGCCAAGCACCGGGACTGGCCGAAACCCAGTACTTC. Encoded protein: CASSLGQAPGLAETQYF.